What follows describes a single T cell receptor beta chain. Its target is not known. The data stem from a study of cytomegalovirus exposure and HLA in healthy donors. Whole-study findings and limits: For presence/absence analyses, sequencing depth was assumed to be roughly uniform across donors.

PCR primers comprised 60 Vbeta and 13 Jbeta primers. Clones were sequenced by immunoSEQ multiplex PCR, and TCRdb holds only the in-frame ones, with some missing. The top ten clones hold approximately 1.8% of a sample with 150,000 to 200,000 clones, 65% to 90% of them seen once. The germline V and J ends were trimmed by 3 bases and 4 bases, with 12 bases remaining between them. CDR1 and CDR2 (germline): SGHVS, FQNEAQ. The CDR3 totals 15 residues. The material sequenced was PBMCs. V and J are TRBV7-8 and TRBJ2-2; D is possibly TRBD1 (7 bases). The TCR comes from a human donor in good health. CDR3 sequence reads: CASSFPGGSTGELFF. The CDR3 DNA reads as TGTGCCAGCAGCTTTCCAGGGGGGAGCACCGGGGAGCTGTTTTTT. The full variable domain, rest sourced from reference TRBV7-8 and TRBJ2-2, is GAGVSQSPRYKVAKRGQDVALRCDPISGHVSLFWYQQALGQGPEFLTYFQNEAQLDKSGLPSDRFFAERPEGSVSTLKIQRTQQEDSAVYLCASSFPGGSTGELFFGEGSRLTVL.